This record concerns one T cell receptor beta chain sequence. Its target is unknown. These data are taken from a study of cytomegalovirus exposure and HLA in healthy donors. The PCR employed 60 Vbeta primers together with 13 Jbeta primers. Data came from immunoSEQ multiplex PCR; TCRdb stores just in-frame clones and leaves some out. This repertoire shows approximately 170,000 clones, around 68% found once; its top ten account for roughly 1.4%. The V segment lost 4 bases and the J segment 2 bases; nucleotides outside the gene matches: 5. The CDR3 spans 15 residues. The germline gives CDR1 SGDLS, CDR2 YYNGEE. Study findings and constraints: Using a false discovery rate of 0.05, a later analysis showed that 16,951 TCR beta sequences were associated with HLA alleles. The study reported that TCR beta sequences accurately predicted HLA-A and HLA-B alleles in most subjects. The study put 150 or so TCR beta chains on its list as cytomegalovirus-associated. It is likely that the observed cluster of highly shared sequence variants was a sequencing artifact.

This sequence joins TRBV9 and TRBJ2-7, with 11 bases aligning to TRBD2. The source is a man over 45 in good health and CMV-seronegative. Material for sequencing was PBMCs. The CDR3 region is CASSPGTSGTYEQYF. The CDR3 DNA reads as TGTGCCAGCAGCCCCGGGACTAGCGGAACCTACGAGCAGTACTTC.